This TCR beta chain is drawn from a study of early T cells in non-severe SARS-CoV-2 infection. At the level of the study: Sequencing of bulk RNA from unsorted whole blood was done, without chain pairing.

TCRdb reprocessed the 5' RACE reads via MiXCR and lists one record per CDR3 protein. The sample records tens of thousands of distinct CDR3 sequences, about 11% being singletons. The table lists this clonotype with a few counts. V lost 3 bases to trimming and J lost 9 bases, with 14 bases between them. The CDR3 contains 13 residues. This chain links TRBV12-3 or TRBV12-4 with TRBJ1-2; D is unresolved. The sequencing here drew on whole blood, taken at baseline. The source of this sequence is an adult who was a healthcare worker with PCR-confirmed SARS-CoV-2 infection or an uninfected control (not recorded which). The donor label of this sample is uncertain. The CDR3 DNA reads as TGTGCCAGCAGTTTGGGCACCTATGGACGCTACACCTTC. Amino acids: CASSLGTYGRYTF.